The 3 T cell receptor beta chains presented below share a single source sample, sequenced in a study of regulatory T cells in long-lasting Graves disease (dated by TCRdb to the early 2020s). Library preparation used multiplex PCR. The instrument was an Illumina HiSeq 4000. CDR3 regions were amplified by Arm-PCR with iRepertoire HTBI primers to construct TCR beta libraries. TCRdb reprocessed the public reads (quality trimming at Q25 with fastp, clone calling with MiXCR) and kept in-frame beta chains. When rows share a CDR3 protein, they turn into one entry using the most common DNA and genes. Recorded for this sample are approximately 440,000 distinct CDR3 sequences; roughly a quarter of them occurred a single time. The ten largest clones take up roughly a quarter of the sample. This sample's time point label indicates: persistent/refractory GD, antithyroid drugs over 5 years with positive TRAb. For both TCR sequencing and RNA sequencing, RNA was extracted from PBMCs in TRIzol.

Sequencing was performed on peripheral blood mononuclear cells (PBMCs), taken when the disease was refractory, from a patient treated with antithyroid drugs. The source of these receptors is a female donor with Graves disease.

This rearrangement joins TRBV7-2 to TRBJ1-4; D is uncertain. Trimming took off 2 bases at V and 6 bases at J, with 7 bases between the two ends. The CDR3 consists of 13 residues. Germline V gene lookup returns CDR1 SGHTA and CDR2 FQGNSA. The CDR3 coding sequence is TGTGCCAGCAGCTTATCTGAGTATGAAAAACTGTTTTTT. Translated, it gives CASSLSEYEKLFF.

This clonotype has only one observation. CDR3 protein: CASSSPGREREAFF. The CDR3 region has the DNA TGTGCCAGCAGTTCCCCGGGCAGGGAGCGTGAAGCTTTCTTT. V usage is TRBV27 and J usage is TRBJ1-1; D is perhaps TRBD1 (5 bases). V was clipped by 4 bases and J by 7 bases, with 16 bases between them. The germline CDR1 and CDR2 sequences are MNHEY and SMNVEV (reference sequence). The CDR3 totals 14 residues.

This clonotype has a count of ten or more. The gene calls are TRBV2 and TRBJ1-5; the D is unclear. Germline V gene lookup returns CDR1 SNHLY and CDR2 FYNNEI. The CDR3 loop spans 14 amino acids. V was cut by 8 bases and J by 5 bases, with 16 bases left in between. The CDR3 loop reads CASGVLVSDQPQHF. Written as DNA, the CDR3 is TGTGCCAGCGGGGTACTGGTGTCTGATCAGCCCCAGCATTTT. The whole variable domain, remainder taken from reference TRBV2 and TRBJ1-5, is EPEVTQTPSHQVTQMGQEVILRCVPISNHLYFYWYRQILGQKVEFLVSFYNNEISEKSEIFDDQFSVERPDGSNFTLKIRSTKLEDSAMYFCASGVLVSDQPQHFGDGTRLSIL.